One sample yielded the 19 T cell receptor beta chains listed below, sequenced in a study of blood T cell repertoires in COVID-19. The data were produced by immunoSEQ multiplex PCR, yet TCRdb's version contains in-frame clones alone and is incomplete. The table has hundreds of thousands of clones, more than 70% seen once. The specimen was peripheral blood. The receptors shown here come from a man aged 40-50 years with acute or convalescent COVID-19.

The CDR3 DNA is TGTGCCAGCAGCCAAGAGGGACTCCTGAGGTCACCCCTCCACTTT. Protein: CASSQEGLLRSPLHF. The V and J genes are TRBV3-1 (or the pseudogene TRBV3-2) and TRBJ1-6; D might be TRBD1 (5 bases). Trimming left V 0 bases short and J 10 bases short, with 13 bases between. Germline V gene sequence: CDR1 LGHDT, CDR2 YNNKEL (reference sequence). This CDR3 is built from 15 residues.

The chain carries TRBV4-3 and TRBJ1-6; 8 nucleotides line up with TRBD1. Trimming removed 0 bases from V and 8 bases from J; junction bases left unmatched: 0. Germline-derived CDR1 and CDR2 are LGHNA and YSLEER. CDR3 size: 14 residues. CDR3 DNA: TGCGCCAGCAGCCAAGAACAGGGGGATTCACCCCTCCACTTT. It specifies CASSQEQGDSPLHF.

This clone was observed a few times. The chain carries TRBV27 and TRBJ2-7; a possible D gene is TRBD1 (6 bases). V lost 4 bases to trimming and J lost 9 bases, with 10 bases between them. Germline CDR1 MNHEY, CDR2 SMNVEV (reference sequence). The CDR3 runs to 11 residues. As DNA, the CDR3 is TGTGCCAGCAGTTACAGGGCTGCGCAGTACTTC. Protein product: CASSYRAAQYF.

This chain links TRBV20-1 with TRBJ2-7, with D tentatively TRBD1 (5 bases). V lost 3 bases and J lost 2, with 11 bases in between. The CDR3 runs to 13 residues. Germline lookup yields CDR1 DFQATT and CDR2 SNEGSKA (reference sequence). CDR3 residues: CSASARVPYEQYF. As DNA, the CDR3 is TGCAGTGCTAGTGCCAGGGTACCCTACGAGCAGTACTTC.

The chain has TRBV6-1 and TRBJ2-7, with TRBD1 matching 10 bases. Germline-derived CDR1 and CDR2 are MNHNS and SASEGT. The V gene end was trimmed by 5 bases and the J gene end by 3 bases; junction bases not matched to a gene: 7. The CDR3 consists of 15 residues. The DNA for the CDR3 is TGTGCCAGCAGTAAGCCGGGACAGGGGAACTACGAGCAGTACTTC. It yields the protein CASSKPGQGNYEQYF.

The rearrangement uses TRBV5-1 and TRBJ2-1; tentative D call: TRBD2 (5 bases). Germline V gene lookup returns CDR1 SGHRS and CDR2 YFSETQ. The CDR3 has 15 residues. V dropped 3 bases and J dropped 0 bases, with 10 bases sitting between them. CDR3 sequence (DNA): TGCGCCAGCAGCTCGACTACGAACTCCTACAATGAGCAGTTCTTC. Encoded protein: CASSSTTNSYNEQFF.

V gene TRBV27 combines with J gene TRBJ1-2; 7 bases line up with TRBD1. Germline CDR1 MNHEY, CDR2 SMNVEV (reference sequence). Losses at the gene ends were 3 bases for V and 5 bases for J; bases not matched to a gene: 3. CDR3 length: 13 amino acids. The CDR3 nucleotides read TGTGCCAGCAGTTTCCAACAGGGGTATGGCTACACCTTC. Residues: CASSFQQGYGYTF.

This sequence joins TRBV30 and TRBJ2-2; 8 bases match TRBD1. Germline CDR1 and CDR2: GTSNPN and SVGIG (reference sequence). After removal of 4 bases from V and 8 bases from J, the junction contained 18 bases not matched to a gene. The CDR3 has 17 residues. CDR3 protein: CAWTPNPGRGRGGELFF. The CDR3 DNA sequence: TGTGCCTGGACCCCCAACCCGGGCAGGGGGCGAGGTGGGGAGCTGTTTTTT.

The J gene is TRBJ2-7, the V gene TRBV7-6; D perhaps matches TRBD1 (5 bases). Trimming took 2 bases from V and 5 from J, leaving 19 bases between them. In germline, CDR1 is SGHVS, CDR2 FNYEAQ. CDR3 length equals 16 residues. CDR3 nucleotide sequence: TGTGCCAGCAGCTTATACGGCCGGGCAGGGTATAACGAGCAGTACTTC. Encoded protein: CASSLYGRAGYNEQYF.

The V gene is TRBV9, the J gene TRBJ1-2; 7 positions match TRBD1. Trimming removed 2 bases from V and 8 bases from J; junction bases left unmatched: 9. Germline CDR1 reads SGDLS; CDR2 reads YYNGEE. The CDR3 has 14 amino acids. The CDR3 reads CASSVGQAAYGYTF. In DNA form, the CDR3 reads TGTGCCAGCAGCGTCGGACAGGCGGCGTACGGCTACACCTTC.

This rearrangement joins TRBV3-1 (or the pseudogene TRBV3-2) to TRBJ1-1; possible D gene TRBD1, 5 bases. The CDR3 has 14 amino acids. CDR1 is LGHDT and CDR2 is YNNKEL in the germline V gene (reference sequence). Trimming removed 3 bases from V and 2 bases from J, with 10 bases in between. The CDR3 DNA is TGTGCCAGCAGCCATCCCGGACAAAACACTGAAGCTTTCTTT. Its translation is CASSHPGQNTEAFF.

The chain is built from TRBV5-4 and TRBJ2-3; D perhaps matches TRBD2 (7 bases). V lost 6 bases to trimming and J lost 0 bases, with 20 bases between them. This CDR3 region has 17 residues. The germline V gene has CDR1 SGHNT and CDR2 YYREEE (reference sequence). The CDR3 region is CASNHGGRQVSTDTQYF. CDR3 nucleotide sequence: TGTGCCAGCAACCACGGCGGGAGACAGGTTAGCACAGATACGCAGTATTTT.

The chain recombines TRBV27 with TRBJ1-4; 12 nucleotides align to TRBD1. CDR1 MNHEY and CDR2 SMNVEV come from the germline V gene (reference sequence). There are 15 residues in the CDR3. Unmatched junction bases numbered 4, after V lost 6 bases and J lost 5 bases. CDR3 loop: CASRGTGGPNEKLFF. The CDR3 nucleotides are TGTGCCAGCAGGGGGACAGGGGGCCCAAATGAAAAACTGTTTTTT.

The chain joins TRBV10-3 to TRBJ1-1, with TRBD1 as a possible D gene (6 bases). V gave up 10 bases and J gave up 2 bases, with 20 bases separating them. The CDR3 length is 15 residues. Germline CDR1 reads ENHRY; CDR2 reads SYGVKD. CDR3 sequence reads: CATESGTGPNTEAFF. The CDR3 bases are TGTGCCACCGAGAGTGGCACAGGGCCAAACACTGAAGCTTTCTTT.

The chain joins TRBV7-2 to TRBJ1-2, with a possible D match to TRBD1 (6 bases). From germline, CDR1 is SGHTA and CDR2 FQGNSA. V was clipped by 2 bases and J by 4 bases, with 14 bases between them. The CDR3 covers 15 residues. The CDR3: CASSLTGTPLYGYTF. For the CDR3, the DNA is TGTGCCAGCAGCTTAACAGGGACCCCCCTCTATGGCTACACCTTC.

The rearrangement joins TRBV2 to TRBJ1-4; D might be TRBD1 (5 bases). The CDR3 runs 15 residues. Germline CDR1 reads SNHLY; CDR2 reads FYNNEI. Trimming cost V 1 base and J 7 bases, with 13 bases left between them. The CDR3 here is CASSEGRGGGEKLFF. The CDR3 DNA reads TGTGCCAGCAGTGAAGGGAGGGGAGGAGGTGAAAAACTGTTTTTT.

The rearrangement joins TRBV11-2 to TRBJ2-1, with 10 nucleotides matching TRBD2. J gave up 13 bases and V 1 base, and 7 bases lay outside the gene matches. This CDR3 is built from 14 residues. Germline V CDR1 and CDR2: SGHAT, FQNNGV. CDR3 residues: CASSLVGLAGDQFF. As DNA, the CDR3 is TGTGCCAGCAGCTTAGTTGGGCTAGCGGGAGATCAGTTCTTC.

Details on this clone: Within the sample, other DNA sequences also encode this same CDR3. The chain is built from TRBV27 and TRBJ1-5, with 7 bases identical to TRBD1. Germline values: CDR1 MNHEY, CDR2 SMNVEV (reference sequence). Trimming at V came to 3 bases and at J to 3 bases, leaving 8 bases not matched to a gene. This CDR3 comprises 16 residues. CDR3 sequence: CASSFAGTANNQPQHF. As DNA, the CDR3 is TGTGCCAGCAGTTTCGCTGGGACAGCAAACAATCAGCCCCAGCATTTT.

The chain couples TRBV6-5 to TRBJ2-7; D is possibly TRBD2 (5 bases). The germline CDR1 and CDR2 sequences are MNHEY and SVGAGI. The CDR3 has 14 amino acids. V was clipped by 7 bases and J by 6 bases, with 19 bases between them. This CDR3 is CASTRTGIEGEQYF. CDR3 coding DNA: TGTGCCAGCACCCGGACGGGAATAGAGGGCGAGCAGTACTTC.